This T cell receptor beta chain was sequenced for a study of response to subunit inactivated influenza vaccine (dated by TCRdb to the late 2010s). Study-wide context: To follow how T cells responded to a trivalent subunit inactivated influenza vaccine, the researchers relied on deep quantitative profiling of the T cell receptor repertoire. Study-wide conclusions, independent of this receptor: The authors proposed that each seasonal influenza vaccination may bring in only a limited number of new T cells.

Counted from cysteine to phenylalanine, this CDR3 has 16 amino acids. Only the CDR3 DNA stays, 48 bases, in frame from base 1. From a lookup of the germline V gene (reference sequence), CDR1 and CDR2 are DFQATT and SNEGSKA. Trimming accounts for 1 base at V and 0 bases at J, while the number of junction bases matched to no gene is 5. This clonotype showed up just a few times. Which antigen it targets is not known. Base qualities were left out, and no much larger clone turns up one base away. Library preparation employed RT-PCR. The reads were generated on an Illumina HiSeq 2500. Through fastp at Q25 and MiXCR, TCRdb rebuilt clones from the public reads, retaining in-frame beta chains. CDR3 protein sequences are deduplicated, and each keeps its most common genes and DNA. The sample table lists about 800,000 distinct CDR3 sequences, about 20% of them with a count of one. 9.5% to 13% of the sample rests with the top ten.

The material sequenced was PBMCs from blood, taken roughly 5 days after vaccination. The sequence derives from a man in his fifties or sixties who received an inactivated influenza vaccine. Donor details come from another sample of the same person, matched by shared clones. Recombination connected TRBV20-1 to TRBJ2-5; TRBD2 fits 10 bases in the junction. CDR3 region: CSARALAGANQETQYF. The nucleotide sequence is given as TGCAGTGCTAGAGCGCTAGCGGGAGCCAACCAAGAGACCCAGTACTTC.